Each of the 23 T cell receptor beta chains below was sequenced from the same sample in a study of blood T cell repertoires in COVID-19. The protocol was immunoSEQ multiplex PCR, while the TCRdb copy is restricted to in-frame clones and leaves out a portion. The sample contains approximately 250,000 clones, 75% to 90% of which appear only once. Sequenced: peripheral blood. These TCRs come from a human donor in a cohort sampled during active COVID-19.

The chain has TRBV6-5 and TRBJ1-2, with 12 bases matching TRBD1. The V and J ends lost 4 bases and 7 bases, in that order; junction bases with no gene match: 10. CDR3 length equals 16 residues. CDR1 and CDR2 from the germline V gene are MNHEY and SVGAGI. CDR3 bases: TGTGCCAGCAGTTCCTCCTGGGGGACAGGGGGCTTTGGCTACACCTTC. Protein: CASSSSWGTGGFGYTF.

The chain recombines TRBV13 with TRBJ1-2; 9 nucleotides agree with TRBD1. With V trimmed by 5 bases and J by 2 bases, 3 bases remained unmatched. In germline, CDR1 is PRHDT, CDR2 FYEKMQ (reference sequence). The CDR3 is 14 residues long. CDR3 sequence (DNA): TGTGCCAGCAGCCGAGGACAGGGGAACTATGGCTACACCTTC. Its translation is CASSRGQGNYGYTF.

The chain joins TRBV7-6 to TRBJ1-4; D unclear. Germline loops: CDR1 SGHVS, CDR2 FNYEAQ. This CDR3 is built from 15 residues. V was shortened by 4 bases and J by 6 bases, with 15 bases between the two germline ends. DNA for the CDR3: TGTGCCAGCAGCTCACCGTTTTCAGATCATGAAAAACTGTTTTTT. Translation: CASSSPFSDHEKLFF.

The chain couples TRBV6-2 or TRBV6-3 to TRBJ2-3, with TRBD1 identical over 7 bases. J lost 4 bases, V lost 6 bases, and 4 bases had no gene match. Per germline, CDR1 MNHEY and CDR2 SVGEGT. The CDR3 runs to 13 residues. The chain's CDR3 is CASSHRGSDTQYF. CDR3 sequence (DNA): TGTGCCAGCAGCCACAGGGGCTCAGATACGCAGTATTTT.

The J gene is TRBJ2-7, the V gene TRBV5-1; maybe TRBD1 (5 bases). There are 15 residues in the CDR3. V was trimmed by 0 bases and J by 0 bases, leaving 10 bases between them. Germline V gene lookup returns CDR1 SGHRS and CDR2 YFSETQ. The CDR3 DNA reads TGCGCCAGCAGCTTGGTCGACAGAGGCTCCTACGAGCAGTACTTC. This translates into CASSLVDRGSYEQYF.

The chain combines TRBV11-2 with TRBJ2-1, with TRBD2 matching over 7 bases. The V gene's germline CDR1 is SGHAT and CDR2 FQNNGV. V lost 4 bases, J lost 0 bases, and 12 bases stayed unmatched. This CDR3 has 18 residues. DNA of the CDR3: TGTGCCAGCAGCTGGGAGCGGGGAAAAGTTAGCTCCTACAATGAGCAGTTCTTC. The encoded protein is CASSWERGKVSSYNEQFF. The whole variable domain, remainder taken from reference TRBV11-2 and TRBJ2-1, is EAGVAQSPRYKIIEKRQSVAFWCNPISGHATLYWYQQILGQGPKLLIQFQNNGVVDDSQLPKDRFSAERLKGVDSTLKIQPAKLEDSAVYLCASSWERGKVSSYNEQFFGPGTRLTVL.

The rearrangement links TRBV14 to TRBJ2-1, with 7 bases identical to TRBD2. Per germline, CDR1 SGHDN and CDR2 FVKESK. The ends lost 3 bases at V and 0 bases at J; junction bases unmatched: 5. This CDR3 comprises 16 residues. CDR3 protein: CASSQLRDYSYNEQFF. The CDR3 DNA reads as TGTGCCAGCAGCCAGCTCCGGGACTACTCCTACAATGAGCAGTTCTTC.

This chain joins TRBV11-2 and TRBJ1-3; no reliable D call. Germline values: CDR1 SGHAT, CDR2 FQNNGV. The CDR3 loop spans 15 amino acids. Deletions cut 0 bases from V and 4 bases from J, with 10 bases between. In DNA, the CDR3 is TGTGCCAGCAGCTTAGATCCGGGTTGGGGAAACACCATATATTTT. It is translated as CASSLDPGWGNTIYF.

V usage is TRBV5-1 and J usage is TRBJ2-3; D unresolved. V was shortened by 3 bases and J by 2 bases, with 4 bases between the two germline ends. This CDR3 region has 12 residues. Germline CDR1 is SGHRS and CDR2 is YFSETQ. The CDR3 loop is CASSSYTDTQYF. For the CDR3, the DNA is TGCGCCAGCAGCTCCTACACAGATACGCAGTATTTT.

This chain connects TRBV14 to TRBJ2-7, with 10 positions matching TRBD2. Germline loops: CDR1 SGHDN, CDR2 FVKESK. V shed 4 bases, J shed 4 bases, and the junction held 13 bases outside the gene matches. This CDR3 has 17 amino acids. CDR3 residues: CASSPQTGLAGVYEQYF. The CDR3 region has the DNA TGTGCCAGCAGCCCCCAGACGGGGCTAGCGGGAGTTTACGAGCAGTACTTC.

Here the CDR3 reads CASSVARGTGELFF. Here the CDR3 DNA reads TGTGCCAGCAGCGTAGCCAGGGGGACCGGGGAGCTGTTTTTT. This chain uses TRBV9 with TRBJ2-2; 7 bases map to TRBD1. CDR1 is SGDLS, CDR2 YYNGEE, per germline. The CDR3 is 14 amino acids. The V gene end was trimmed by 0 bases and the J gene end by 5 bases; junction bases not matched to a gene: 1.

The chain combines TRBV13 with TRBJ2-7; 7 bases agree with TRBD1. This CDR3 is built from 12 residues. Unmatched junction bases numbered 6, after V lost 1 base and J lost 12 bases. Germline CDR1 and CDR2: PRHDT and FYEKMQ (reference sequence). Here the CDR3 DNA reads TGTGCCAGCAGCTTAGTTCCGGGACAGAGGTACTTC. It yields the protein CASSLVPGQRYF.

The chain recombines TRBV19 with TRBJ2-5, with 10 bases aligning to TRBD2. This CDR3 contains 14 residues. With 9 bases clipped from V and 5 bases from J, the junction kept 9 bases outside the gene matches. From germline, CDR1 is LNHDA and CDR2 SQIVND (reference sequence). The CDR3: CARKRGGGSETQYF. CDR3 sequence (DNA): TGTGCCAGGAAGCGGGGGGGCGGGTCGGAGACCCAGTACTTC.

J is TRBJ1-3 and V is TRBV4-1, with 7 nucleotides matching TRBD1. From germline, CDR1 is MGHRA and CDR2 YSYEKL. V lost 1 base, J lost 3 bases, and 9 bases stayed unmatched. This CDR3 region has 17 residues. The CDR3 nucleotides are TGCGCCAGCAGCCAAGTAAAGGAGGGGGCTTATGGAAACACCATATATTTT. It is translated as CASSQVKEGAYGNTIYF.

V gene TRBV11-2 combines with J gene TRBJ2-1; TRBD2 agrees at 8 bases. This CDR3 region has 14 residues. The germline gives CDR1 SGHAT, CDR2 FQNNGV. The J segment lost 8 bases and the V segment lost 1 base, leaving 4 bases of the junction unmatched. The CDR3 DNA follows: TGTGCCAGCAGCTTAGCGGGAGGGCCGTATGAGCAGTTCTTC. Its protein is CASSLAGGPYEQFF.

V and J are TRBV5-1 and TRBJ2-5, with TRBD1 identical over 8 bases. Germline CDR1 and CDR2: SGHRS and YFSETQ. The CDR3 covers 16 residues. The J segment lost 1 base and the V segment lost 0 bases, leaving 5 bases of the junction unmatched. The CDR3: CASSLVGTGPQETQYF. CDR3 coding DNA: TGCGCCAGCAGCTTGGTCGGGACAGGACCCCAAGAGACCCAGTACTTC.

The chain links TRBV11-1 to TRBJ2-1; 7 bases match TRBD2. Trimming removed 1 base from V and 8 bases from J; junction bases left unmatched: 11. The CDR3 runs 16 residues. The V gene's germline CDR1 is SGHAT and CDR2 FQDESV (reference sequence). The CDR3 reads CASSLVFGGGSYEQFF. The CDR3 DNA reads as TGTGCCAGCAGCTTAGTCTTTGGGGGGGGGTCTTATGAGCAGTTCTTC.

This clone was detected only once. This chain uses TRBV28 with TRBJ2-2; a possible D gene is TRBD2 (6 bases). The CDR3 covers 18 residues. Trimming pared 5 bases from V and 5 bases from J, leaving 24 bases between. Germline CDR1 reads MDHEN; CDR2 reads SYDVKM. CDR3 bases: TGTGCCAGCAGTCTGCAGAGCACGGGGGTTAGAGCAACCGGGGAGCTGTTTTTT. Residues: CASSLQSTGVRATGELFF.

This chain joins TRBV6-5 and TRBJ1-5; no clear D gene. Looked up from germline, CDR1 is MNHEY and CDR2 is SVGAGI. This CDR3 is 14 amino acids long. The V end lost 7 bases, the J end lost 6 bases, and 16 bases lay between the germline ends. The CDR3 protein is CASTPRGVFQPQHF. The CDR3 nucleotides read TGTGCCAGCACTCCCCGCGGGGTTTTTCAGCCCCAGCATTTT.

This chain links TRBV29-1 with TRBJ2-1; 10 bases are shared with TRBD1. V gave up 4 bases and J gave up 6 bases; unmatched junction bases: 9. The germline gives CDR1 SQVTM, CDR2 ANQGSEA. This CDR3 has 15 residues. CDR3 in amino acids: CSVARTGTGANEQFF. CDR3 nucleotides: TGCAGCGTTGCCCGAACCGGGACAGGGGCCAATGAGCAGTTCTTC.

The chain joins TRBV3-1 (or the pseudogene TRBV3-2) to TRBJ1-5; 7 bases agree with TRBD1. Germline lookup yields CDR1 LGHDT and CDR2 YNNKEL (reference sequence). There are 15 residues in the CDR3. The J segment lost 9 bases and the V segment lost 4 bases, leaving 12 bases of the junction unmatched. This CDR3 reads CASSPGPGQWPPQHF. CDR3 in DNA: TGTGCCAGCAGCCCGGGGCCGGGACAGTGGCCGCCCCAGCATTTT.

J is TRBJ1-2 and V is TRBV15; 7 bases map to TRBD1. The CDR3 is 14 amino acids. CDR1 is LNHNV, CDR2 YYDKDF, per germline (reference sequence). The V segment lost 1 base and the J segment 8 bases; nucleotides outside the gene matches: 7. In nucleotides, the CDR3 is TGTGCCACCAGCAGAGTGGGACAGACCCTAGGCTACACCTTC. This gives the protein CATSRVGQTLGYTF.

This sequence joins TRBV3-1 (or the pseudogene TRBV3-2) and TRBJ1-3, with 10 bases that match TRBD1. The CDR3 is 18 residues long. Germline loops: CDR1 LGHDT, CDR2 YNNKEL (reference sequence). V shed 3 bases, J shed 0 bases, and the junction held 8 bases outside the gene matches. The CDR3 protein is CASSQTGTGVSSGNTIYF. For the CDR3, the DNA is TGTGCCAGCAGCCAGACCGGGACAGGGGTGTCCTCTGGAAACACCATATATTTT.